This TCR beta chain was recovered during a study of blood T cells in healthy people across ages. On this clonotype: Its antigen remains unidentified.

For the second PCR, which ran for roughly 6 to 12 cycles, a sample-barcoded 5' primer and a J-beta primer mix were used. TCRdb re-called the 5' RACE reads through MiXCR, storing one row per CDR3 protein. This table has about 1 million distinct CDR3 sequences, under 45% appearing once. The draw of peripheral blood yielded about 10 milliliters from each donor. The CDR3 runs 12 residues. Germline V gives CDR1 SQVTM, CDR2 ANQGSEA. Study-wide results and limits: Reliance upon unsorted PBMCs precluded definitive naive versus antigen-experienced comparison. Long-lived donors exceeded aged donors in naive CD4+ cells and diversity.

This receptor was obtained from a woman aged 55-69 years in good health. The chain employs TRBV29-1 and TRBJ2-1; D remains ambiguous. The J call is uncertain, as TRBJ2-7 better fits the DNA end. The material sequenced was blood. CDR3 sequence: CSVAEALNEQYF. CDR3 coding DNA: TGCAGCGTGGCGGAAGCGCTCAATGAGCAGTACTTC.